What follows are 16 T cell receptor beta chains derived from one specimen sequenced in a study of monozygotic twins with inflammatory bowel disease (dated 2019 in TCRdb). Library preparation was by 5' RACE. The data were produced on an Illumina HiSeq 2500. The reads underwent TCRdb reprocessing, giving one record for each CDR3 protein sequence and no DNA. The sample's records list about 300,000 distinct CDR3 sequences. The ten largest clones take up approximately 5.4% of the sample. The specimen was blood. The receptors originated from a human donor with ulcerative colitis or Crohn's disease, or a healthy co-twin of an affected twin (not recorded which).

V is TRBV20-1 and J is TRBJ2-5. The CDR3 runs to 14 residues. Germline assignment: CDR1 DFQATT and CDR2 SNEGSKA (reference sequence). CDR3 sequence reads: CSARDSERQETQYF.

The gene calls are TRBV11-2 and TRBJ2-2; absent DNA, TCRdb's TRBD2 call cannot be checked. Per germline, CDR1 SGHAT and CDR2 FQNNGV. The CDR3 loop spans 22 amino acids. CDR3 region: CASSLDRERQGPAGENTGELFF.

The V gene is TRBV12-3 or TRBV12-4, the J gene TRBJ2-2; the D gene TCRdb calls, TRBD2, cannot be checked with no DNA. The CDR3 consists of 17 residues. The CDR3 here is CASSLAVLAGDAGELFF.

The rearrangement uses TRBV9 and TRBJ1-6; as DNA is missing, the TRBD1 call by TCRdb cannot be tested. Germline CDR1 reads SGDLS; CDR2 reads YYNGEE. The length of the CDR3 is 13 residues. CDR3 in amino acids: CASSVQGNSPLHF.

J is TRBJ1-2 and V is TRBV7-2; with no DNA, the TCRdb D assignment of TRBD1 cannot be verified. The CDR3 totals 15 residues. In germline, CDR1 is SGHTA, CDR2 FQGNSA. The chain's CDR3 is CASSPGTGVDYGYTF.

The chain carries TRBV11-2 and TRBJ2-7. Germline V gene lookup returns CDR1 SGHAT and CDR2 FQNNGV. The CDR3 extends over 13 amino acids. The CDR3 sequence is CASSLLRFGEQYF.

This sequence joins TRBV27 and TRBJ2-3; the TCRdb D gene call, TRBD2, has no DNA to confirm it. The CDR3 has 15 amino acids. Per germline, CDR1 MNHEY and CDR2 SMNVEV (reference sequence). CDR3 loop: CASLGTSGGPDTQYF.

The chain is built from TRBV5-1 and TRBJ2-1; TCRdb gives TRBD1 as the D gene, but with no DNA this cannot be confirmed. Germline lookup yields CDR1 SGHRS and CDR2 YFSETQ. The CDR3 runs to 15 residues. The CDR3 sequence is CASSLPSTGGNEQFF.

The chain carries TRBV19 and TRBJ1-2. Germline CDR1 and CDR2: LNHDA and SQIVND (reference sequence). This CDR3 is built from 17 residues. The CDR3 protein is CASSISGLTRAVYGYTF.

The chain is built from TRBV10-1 and TRBJ1-4; TCRdb picks TRBD1, but there is no DNA to check that call. Per germline, CDR1 WNHNN and CDR2 SYGVQD (reference sequence). The CDR3 has 16 amino acids. The CDR3 loop reads CASRGQGSATNEKLFF.

V and J are TRBV5-1 and TRBJ2-1; TCRdb returns TRBD2, unconfirmable since there is no DNA. This CDR3 is 18 amino acids long. Germline V lookup: CDR1 SGHRS, CDR2 YFSETQ. This CDR3 reads CASYLAGGRKPRTNEQFF.

The V gene is TRBV27, the J gene TRBJ2-7; TCRdb returns TRBD1, unconfirmable since there is no DNA. Germline values: CDR1 MNHEY, CDR2 SMNVEV (reference sequence). This CDR3 region has 16 residues. CDR3: CASSISGTGVSYEQYF.

The genes are TRBV6-1 and TRBJ2-4; TCRdb picks TRBD2, but there is no DNA to check that call. CDR1 is MNHNS and CDR2 is SASEGT in the germline V gene. This CDR3 is 16 amino acids long. CDR3 region: CASSPLEILAKNIQYF.

CDR3 residues: CASCPDSPKNMQYF. The chain uses TRBV12-3 or TRBV12-4 and TRBJ2-4; the D gene TCRdb calls, TRBD1, cannot be checked with no DNA. The CDR3 totals 14 residues.

This sequence joins TRBV7-2 and TRBJ2-7; the D call of TRBD1 rests on TCRdb alone, since no DNA is present to check it. Germline V gives CDR1 SGHTA, CDR2 FQGNSA. CDR3 size: 14 residues. This CDR3 is CASSLDRVPYEQYF.

This chain connects TRBV9 to TRBJ2-2. Per germline, CDR1 SGDLS and CDR2 YYNGEE. There are 14 residues in the CDR3. CDR3 residues: CASSVVYGTGELFF.